This T cell receptor beta chain was identified in a study of PD-1 blockade in classical Hodgkin lymphoma. Study conclusions and caveats: Whoever responded completely had baseline diversity much like that seen in newly diagnosed patients.

A note on this clone: Its antigen is not known.

Per germline, CDR1 LNHDA and CDR2 SQIVND (reference sequence). CDR3 length equals 13 residues. V lost 4 bases and J lost 4; bases outside the gene matches: 2. The table came from immunoSEQ multiplex PCR; TCRdb's copy has only in-frame clones and leaves some out. The sample consists of roughly 13,000 clones, 65% to 85% of them appearing once. Every patient relapsed after autologous stem cell transplantation, and brentuximab vedotin exposure varied. The material sequenced was peripheral blood mononuclear cells (PBMCs), taken at baseline. This chain links TRBV19 with TRBJ1-2, with TRBD1 matching 8 bases. This clonotype was obtained from a human donor with classical Hodgkin lymphoma. The CDR3 coding sequence is TGTGCCAGTAGTACCACAGGGGGCTATGGCTACACCTTC. It codes for CASSTTGGYGYTF.